This TCR beta chain is drawn from a study of Graves' ophthalmopathy and Graves' hyperthyroidism listed by TCRdb under 2018. About the study as a whole: Peripheral blood samples were taken at the time of initial diagnosis, before any treatment was given. The study used TCR beta repertoire signatures to distinguish Graves' ophthalmopathy from Graves' hyperthyroidism and to predict progression to ophthalmopathy. In total, 135 blood samples were TCR-sequenced: around 42 ophthalmopathy, around 75 hyperthyroidism and approximately 17 hyperthyroidism-to-ophthalmopathy patients. To explore V-J signatures distinguishing ophthalmopathy from hyperthyroidism, a discovery set of 100 patients (about 43 ophthalmopathy, about 57 stable hyperthyroidism) was enrolled. The independent validation cohort included 18 to 20 hyperthyroidism patients plus 17 patients who later progressed from hyperthyroidism to ophthalmopathy. In over 5 hyperthyroidism patients, the T-cell repertoire of thyroid tissue was compared with the T-cell repertoire of blood. Following sampling, methimazole starting at 30 mg daily was administered to hyperthyroidism patients, and high-dose intravenous methylprednisolone was administered to ophthalmopathy patients. For training and testing, the 80 to 100 patients in the discovery cohort were randomly divided in a 7:3 ratio.

What the study reported, not specific to this receptor: Sample size was not predetermined statistically, and investigators were not blinded to group allocation. Most expanded thyroid clonotypes with frequency above 0.001 were also detected in blood, suggesting blood repertoires may reflect the thyroid immune response. Ophthalmopathy was separated from stable hyperthyroidism by the 13-signature model with about 88% sensitivity and less than 82% specificity in cross-validation and with 80%/75% in the test set. In validation, the model predicted ophthalmopathy progression with about 64% sensitivity and about 77% specificity; 12 predicted patients were CT-confirmed with GO in a median of approximately 6.5 months.

This clonotype was seen at least ten times. Its antigen remains unidentified. Compared with germline, one end of the junction differs, possibly owing to a read error. Ophthalmopathy patients were characterized by moderately to severely active disease, a Clinical Activity Score of at least 3, a NOSPECS grade of at least 4, and a disease duration under 3 months. Patients with other autoimmune diseases, uncontrolled infections, pregnancy or lactation were excluded from the study. Diagnosis relied on clinical symptoms, serum thyroxine, TRAb, thyroid ultrasound and orbital computed tomography. PBMCs were isolated from 10 ml of fresh peripheral blood by Ficoll-Paque density gradient centrifugation. Total RNA was extracted using Trizol reagent, and RNA quality was checked on an Agilent 2100 Bioanalyzer. CDR1 and CDR2, per the germline V gene (reference sequence), are MNHEY and SMNVEV. Including the terminal cysteine and phenylalanine, the CDR3 comprises 14 residues. Only CDR3 DNA is held: 42 bases, read in frame from base 1.

TCR beta CDR3 regions were amplified from RNA transcripts for repertoire sequencing. The first round of RT-PCR was done with HTBI primers and the Qiagen OneStep RT-PCR kit, and was followed by a second round of multiplex PCR, then size selection and purification. Libraries were sequenced paired-end with 100 bp reads on an Illumina HiSeq2000. The source study handled its data this way. SOAPnuke was used to process the reads, throwing out any read that had adapters, had uncalled bases, had a mean Phred below 15, or lacked an exact constant-primer or identifier match. COPE v1.2.5 was used to merge high-quality paired reads. Each unique nucleotide sequence was defined as a clonotype, and clonotypes were aligned to IMGT TRB V, D and J references with MiTCR v1.1. Only V-J combinations with frequency above 0.0001 were analysed, covering about 99% of repertoires. A TCR clonal expansion and chaos score per V-J combination was defined as the ratio of F50 clonal expansion to chaos observed in the TCRdist matrix. Welch's t-statistics and random forest were used to narrow the features down to over ten V-J combinations, which were then fed into a naive Bayes classifier. The Morisita-Horn index was used to measure how similar the thyroid and blood repertoires were. The raw public reads went through TCRdb reprocessing: fastp at Q25, MiXCR clone calling, in-frame beta chains kept. One record per CDR3 amino acid sequence lists the most common genes and DNA. The V and J calls reflect TCRdb's pipeline rather than the authors' work. In all, the sample holds under 250,000 distinct CDR3 sequences, and roughly 29% of those were seen once. 9.1% of the sample rests with the top ten.

The source is a man aged 45 to 65 with Graves' ophthalmopathy. Donor details come from another sample of the same person, matched by shared clones. The chain couples TRBV27 to TRBJ2-7, with 9 bases matching TRBD1. The sequencing sample was made of peripheral blood. The DNA sequence is given as TGTGCCAGCAGTCTTACCGGGACAGGGTCCCCGTACTGCTTC. This translates into CASSLTGTGSPYCF.